Each of the 24 T cell receptor beta chains below was sequenced from the same sample in a study of circulating and synovial CD4+ cells in juvenile arthritis. Repertoires were generated with immunoSEQ multiplex PCR, while TCRdb's copy carries only in-frame clones and drops some. The data show over 30,000 clones, with approximately 96% seen just once and around 0.64% held by the top ten. The sequenced sample was CD4+ T cells from blood. These receptors were obtained from a human donor with juvenile idiopathic arthritis.

The chain combines TRBV5-1 with TRBJ2-7, with 10 bases identical to TRBD2. Germline CDR1 is SGHRS and CDR2 is YFSETQ. CDR3 length equals 13 residues. The ends lost 3 bases at V and 7 bases at J; junction bases unmatched: 4. The CDR3 sequence: CASSSSGGWEQYF. The CDR3 bases are TGCGCCAGCAGCTCTAGCGGGGGCTGGGAGCAGTACTTC.

This chain uses TRBV19 with TRBJ2-3; tentative D call: TRBD2 (5 bases). The length of the CDR3 is 15 residues. The V gene's germline CDR1 is LNHDA and CDR2 SQIVND (reference sequence). V was shortened by 2 bases and J by 1 base, with 10 bases between the two germline ends. This CDR3 reads CASSISLARTDTQYF. In DNA, the CDR3 is TGTGCCAGTAGTATATCGCTAGCTCGCACAGATACGCAGTATTTT.

This chain uses TRBV7-2 with TRBJ2-2, with 11 bases identical to TRBD2. The CDR3 is made up of 17 amino acids. The germline gives CDR1 SGHTA, CDR2 FQGNSA. Unmatched junction bases numbered 10, after V lost 5 bases and J lost 5 bases. The CDR3 spells CASSPVGLAGGTGELFF. The CDR3 nucleotides read TGTGCCAGCAGCCCGGTGGGGCTAGCGGGGGGAACCGGGGAGCTGTTTTTT.

The chain combines TRBV9 with TRBJ2-3, with 10 bases that match TRBD2. Germline lookup yields CDR1 SGDLS and CDR2 YYNGEE. CDR3 size: 15 residues. With 3 bases clipped from V and 5 bases from J, the junction kept 6 bases outside the gene matches. CDR3 DNA sequence: TGTGCCAGCAGCGAGCGGGGGGGCCAAGTAGATACGCAGTATTTT. Protein product: CASSERGGQVDTQYF.

This chain uses TRBV5-1 with TRBJ1-2; D ambiguous. Germline V gives CDR1 SGHRS, CDR2 YFSETQ. The germline V and J ends were trimmed by 4 bases and 4 bases, with 17 bases remaining between them. This CDR3 has 15 amino acids. CDR3 DNA sequence: TGCGCCAGCAGCGACGGAGGAACTAACGTCTATGGCTACACCTTC. Amino acid sequence: CASSDGGTNVYGYTF.

The chain uses TRBV5-4 and TRBJ1-6; 8 bases agree with TRBD1. The CDR3 has 15 amino acids. The germline gives CDR1 SGHNT, CDR2 YYREEE (reference sequence). J gave up 7 bases and V 1 base, and 4 bases lay outside the gene matches. The CDR3 loop reads CASSLRQGRNSPLHF. The CDR3 DNA sequence: TGTGCCAGCAGCTTGAGACAGGGGCGGAATTCACCCCTCCACTTT.

This clone was seen once. The chain links TRBV19 to TRBJ1-5; D unclear. This CDR3 is built from 13 residues. V was cut by 2 bases and J by 3 bases, with 5 bases left in between. Germline CDR1 and CDR2: LNHDA and SQIVND (reference sequence). CDR3 nucleotides: TGTGCCAGTAGTATACAGGTCAATCAGCCCCAGCATTTT. Amino acids: CASSIQVNQPQHF. Variable domain in full (rest from reference TRBV19 and TRBJ1-5): DGGITQSPKYLFRKEGQNVTLSCEQNLNHDAMYWYRQDPGQGLRLIYYSQIVNDFQKGDIAEGYSVSREKKESFPLTVTSAQKNPTAFYLCASSIQVNQPQHFGDGTRLSIL.

V gene TRBV6-1 combines with J gene TRBJ1-2, with D maybe TRBD1 (6 bases). Germline V lookup: CDR1 MNHNS, CDR2 SASEGT. The V gene lost 10 bases and the J gene lost 1 base, with 13 bases spanning the gap. The CDR3 totals 13 residues. This CDR3 reads CATRDTFNYGYTF. The CDR3 region has the DNA TGTGCCACCAGGGACACCTTTAACTATGGCTACACCTTC.

The chain uses TRBV18 and TRBJ1-6, with 9 bases lining up with TRBD1. The ends lost 3 bases at V and 10 bases at J; junction bases unmatched: 10. CDR3 length equals 16 residues. CDR1 KGHSH and CDR2 LQKENI come from the germline V gene. The CDR3 DNA reads as TGTGCCAGCTCACCGTTAACTAGGACAGGGGTATCACCCCTCCACTTT. Amino acid sequence: CASSPLTRTGVSPLHF.

V is TRBV9 and J is TRBJ1-2; D ambiguous. V lost 0 bases and J lost 2, with 8 bases in between. This CDR3 has 14 amino acids. Germline values: CDR1 SGDLS, CDR2 YYNGEE. The CDR3 DNA sequence: TGTGCCAGCAGCGTAGCTCACAGCAACTATGGCTACACCTTC. Translating gives CASSVAHSNYGYTF. The variable domain in full, completed from reference TRBV9 and TRBJ1-2, reads DSGVTQTPKHLITATGQRVTLRCSPRSGDLSVYWYQQSLDQGLQFLIQYYNGEERAKGNILERFSAQQFPDLHSELNLSSLELGDSALYFCASSVAHSNYGYTFGSGTRLTVV.

The chain employs TRBV9 and TRBJ2-2; 8 nucleotides align to TRBD2. The V gene end was trimmed by 4 bases and the J gene end by 6 bases; junction bases not matched to a gene: 8. The germline V gene encodes CDR1 SGDLS and CDR2 YYNGEE. This CDR3 region has 15 residues. CDR3 bases: TGTGCCAGCAGCCCCCCCGGGGGGGGTGCCGGGGAGCTGTTTTTT. This codes for CASSPPGGGAGELFF.

V and J are TRBV15 and TRBJ2-7; D may be TRBD2 (5 bases). The CDR3 contains 14 residues. Germline-derived CDR1 and CDR2 are LNHNV and YYDKDF (reference sequence). Trimming shortened V by 5 bases and J by 0 bases, and 11 bases separated the two germline ends. CDR3 in DNA: TGTGCCACCAGCCTCTCGGGGAGCTCCTACGAGCAGTACTTC. Protein product: CATSLSGSSYEQYF.

This chain uses TRBV11-1 with TRBJ2-7, with D perhaps TRBD2 (6 bases). The germline V gene encodes CDR1 SGHAT and CDR2 FQDESV (reference sequence). The CDR3 consists of 14 residues. V gave up 2 bases and J gave up 0 bases, with 8 bases separating them. The CDR3 loop is CASSLWGGSYEQYF. In DNA, the CDR3 is TGTGCCAGCAGCTTATGGGGAGGCTCCTACGAGCAGTACTTC.

The rearrangement uses TRBV21-1 and TRBJ2-7; the DNA was not used to check the table's D call, TRBD2. TRBV21-1 is reported as a pseudogene. This CDR3 region has 14 residues. The CDR3 DNA reads TGTGCCAGCAGCATCCGAGCGGGGACCTACGAGCAGTACTTC. Translated: CASSIRAGTYEQYF.

The gene calls are TRBV6-5 and TRBJ2-7; possibly TRBD2 for D (6 bases). Germline loops: CDR1 MNHEY, CDR2 SVGAGI. The CDR3 runs 13 residues. Trimming took 7 bases from V and 3 from J, leaving 13 bases between them. The CDR3 DNA follows: TGTGCCAGCATGCCGGGGGAAGGCTACGAGCAGTACTTC. Translating gives CASMPGEGYEQYF.

The gene calls are TRBV9 and TRBJ1-4, with D tentatively TRBD1 (5 bases). CDR3 length: 15 amino acids. CDR1 and CDR2 (germline): SGDLS, YYNGEE. V dropped 3 bases and J dropped 5 bases, with 14 bases sitting between them. CDR3: CASSEALGGNEKLFF. The CDR3 nucleotides read TGTGCCAGCAGCGAGGCCCTGGGGGGGAATGAAAAACTGTTTTTT.

V usage is TRBV14 and J usage is TRBJ2-4; a weak D match, TRBD2 (5 bases). The CDR3 extends over 13 amino acids. Trimming stripped 4 bases from V and 7 bases from J, with 11 bases between. From germline, CDR1 is SGHDN and CDR2 FVKESK. CDR3 nucleotides: TGTGCCAGCAGCCCCCTAGCCAGGAACATTCAGTACTTC. Translated, it gives CASSPLARNIQYF.

V gene TRBV19 combines with J gene TRBJ1-2; the D gene is possibly TRBD1 (6 bases). Germline V gene lookup returns CDR1 LNHDA and CDR2 SQIVND (reference sequence). V lost 7 bases to trimming and J lost 8 bases, with 20 bases between them. This CDR3 is 14 amino acids long. As DNA, the CDR3 is TGTGCCAGTACAAACAGGGAGAGGGTGGGCGGCTACACCTTC. This translates into CASTNRERVGGYTF.

The chain joins TRBV11-1 to TRBJ1-6, with D possibly matching TRBD1 (5 bases). The V gene lost 3 bases and the J gene lost 5 bases, with 11 bases spanning the gap. CDR3 size: 15 residues. CDR1 and CDR2 (germline): SGHAT, FQDESV (reference sequence). The CDR3 coding sequence is TGTGCCAGCAGCTTCGCGCAGGGCGATAATTCACCCCTCCACTTT. This sequence encodes CASSFAQGDNSPLHF.

The V call is TRBV2, the J call TRBJ2-2; 9 bases fit TRBD2. Trimming removed 11 bases from V and 6 bases from J; junction bases left unmatched: 7. The germline gives CDR1 SNHLY, CDR2 FYNNEI. The CDR3 covers 13 residues. CDR3 protein: CAGGTSPPGELFF. CDR3 coding DNA: TGTGCCGGGGGGACTAGCCCACCCGGGGAGCTGTTTTTT.

In DNA, the CDR3 is TGTGCCAGCAGTACCATTAGCGGGGGGGGCTACGAGCAGTACTTC. Protein product: CASSTISGGGYEQYF. This rearrangement joins TRBV6-5 to TRBJ2-7; 11 nucleotides align to TRBD2. Unmatched junction bases numbered 6, after V lost 5 bases and J lost 3 bases. This CDR3 spans 15 amino acids. Germline values: CDR1 MNHEY, CDR2 SVGAGI.

This rearrangement joins TRBV29-1 to TRBJ2-3, with a possible D match to TRBD1 (5 bases). Trimming left V 2 bases short and J 3 bases short, with 12 bases between. The length of the CDR3 is 14 residues. The germline V gene has CDR1 SQVTM and CDR2 ANQGSEA. The CDR3 loop is CSVESQGGTDTQYF. CDR3 sequence (DNA): TGCAGCGTTGAATCGCAGGGTGGTACAGATACGCAGTATTTT.

This sequence joins TRBV10-3 and TRBJ2-2; no reliable D call. Trimming took off 4 bases at V and 2 bases at J, with 11 bases between the two ends. The germline CDR1 and CDR2 sequences are ENHRY and SYGVKD. The CDR3 spans 15 residues. The CDR3 sequence is CAISGAGSNTGELFF. As DNA, the CDR3 is TGTGCCATCAGTGGGGCAGGATCAAACACCGGGGAGCTGTTTTTT.

The genes are TRBV5-1 and TRBJ2-3; 7 bases align to TRBD2. The CDR3 spans 16 residues. Germline V CDR1 and CDR2: SGHRS, YFSETQ. V dropped 3 bases and J dropped 1; count of bases not matched to a gene: 8. CDR3 residues: CASSSQGGGGTDTQYF. DNA for the CDR3: TGCGCCAGCAGCTCTCAGGGTGGGGGGGGCACAGATACGCAGTATTTT. Full variable domain (remainder filled in from reference TRBV5-1 and TRBJ2-3): KAGVTQTPRYLIKTRGQQVTLSCSPISGHRSVSWYQQTPGQGLQFLFEYFSETQRNKGNFPGRFSGRQFSNSRSEMNVSTLELGDSALYLCASSSQGGGGTDTQYFGPGTRLTVL.